This TCR beta chain was captured in a study of Graves' ophthalmopathy and Graves' hyperthyroidism. Study results and caveats: Ophthalmopathy and stable hyperthyroidism were discriminated by a 13-signature model, with about 90% sensitivity and about 82% specificity.

This clonotype was picked up one time. Its antigen is still unknown. For repertoire sequencing, the TCR beta CDR3 regions were amplified from RNA transcripts. The authors performed first-round RT-PCR with HTBI primers and then a second-round multiplex PCR. TCRdb re-derived calls from the multiplex PCR reads in MiXCR, one entry per CDR3 protein. The sample shows more than 1,000,000 distinct CDR3 sequences, 35% to 40% of them seen only once. V was pared by 3 bases and J by 16 bases, with 15 bases between. The CDR3 is 12 residues long. Germline CDR1 reads MGHDK; CDR2 reads SYGVNS. The sequence derives from an adult man with Graves' hyperthyroidism. The chain joins TRBV25-1 to TRBJ1-4; no clear D. Sequencing was performed on peripheral blood or thyroid tissue (not recorded which). The CDR3 nucleotides read TGTGCCAGCAGTGATAGCCGGTGGGAGCAGTTTTTT. Its translation: CASSDSRWEQFF.